This paragraph reports one T cell receptor beta chain. The data are from a study of cytomegalovirus exposure and HLA in healthy donors. Study-level background: In a later analysis, the approximately 110 validation repertoires were reported to have used the same platform as the approximately 690 first-cohort repertoires.

Measured with immunoSEQ multiplex PCR; TCRdb has only the in-frame clones, and not every one. The sample lists 90,000 to 130,000 clones; roughly 89% were seen once. CDR1 and CDR2 (germline): SGHNT, YYREEE (reference sequence). V was clipped by 4 bases and J by 3 bases; unmatched bases: 6. The length of the CDR3 is 15 residues. The sequenced sample consisted of PBMCs. This chain links TRBV5-4 with TRBJ2-1; 8 bases are a match to TRBD2. The receptor was derived from a woman between 18 and 29 years old in good health and CMV-seronegative. CDR3 sequence: CASSRSGSNYNEQFF. CDR3 nucleotides: TGTGCCAGCAGCCGGAGCGGGAGTAACTACAATGAGCAGTTCTTC.